This T cell receptor (beta chain) originates from a study of CD8+ T cells in alopecia areata. General study findings and limits: Scalp samples also yield sequences from resident alphabeta T cells of normal skin. Clonality in lesional scalp, especially alopecia totalis/universalis, exceeded that of normal scalp. Relative to mice, TCR sharing across patients was less clear, a difference possibly HLA-related.

Lesional scalp tissue (obtained by punch biopsy) and peripheral blood were collected from alopecia areata patients. Extraction of RNA preceded its reverse transcription into cDNA, which served as the sequencing template. Data came from immunoSEQ multiplex PCR; TCRdb stores just in-frame clones and leaves some out. In the table there are approximately 98,000 clones, under 65% of which are singletons. The length of the CDR3 is 16 residues. Trimming pared 5 bases from V and 0 bases from J, leaving 17 bases between. CDR1 SEHNR and CDR2 FQNEAQ come from the germline V gene (reference sequence). This clone has only a few counts. Its antigen is not identified.

The sequencing input was NKG2D-low CD8+ T cells sorted from blood. The chain recombines TRBV7-9 with TRBJ2-7; no clear D gene. The receptor comes from a human donor with alopecia areata. CDR3 region: CASSGMTLTTSYEQYF. CDR3 DNA: TGTGCCAGCAGCGGGATGACCCTAACTACCTCCTACGAGCAGTACTTC.